The 4 T cell receptor beta chains given below trace back to one sample, sequenced in a study of blood T cell repertoires in COVID-19. TCRdb's table, derived via immunoSEQ multiplex PCR, lists solely in-frame clones and lacks some. The profile covers about 330,000 clones, with more than 70% appearing a single time and roughly 6.7% taken by the ten largest. Sequencing was performed on peripheral blood. The receptor source for this set is a man younger than 30 who had recovered from COVID-19.

The rearrangement joins TRBV7-9 to TRBJ2-1; TRBD2 agrees at 10 bases. The V segment lost 4 bases and the J segment 6 bases; nucleotides outside the gene matches: 9. The length of the CDR3 is 16 residues. Germline V gives CDR1 SEHNR, CDR2 FQNEAQ (reference sequence). The DNA for the CDR3 is TGTGCCAGCAGCTGGACCACTAGCGGGAAGGTCAATGAGCAGTTCTTC. Its protein product is CASSWTTSGKVNEQFF.

This clone was seen just once. The chain recombines TRBV10-1 with TRBJ2-5; 10 bases match TRBD2. Unmatched junction bases numbered 2, after V lost 0 bases and J lost 4 bases. Germline values: CDR1 WNHNN, CDR2 SYGVQD (reference sequence). This CDR3 contains 15 residues. The CDR3 loop reads CASSESSSGRETQYF. CDR3 bases: TGCGCCAGCAGTGAGTCGTCTAGCGGGAGAGAGACCCAGTACTTC.

The V gene is TRBV5-6, the J gene TRBJ1-1, with TRBD1 as a possible D gene (6 bases). CDR1 is SGHDT, CDR2 YYEEEE, per germline. V gave up 0 bases and J gave up 1 base, with 13 bases separating them. The CDR3 loop spans 16 amino acids. CDR3 loop: CASSLGGRRSNTEAFF. In DNA form, the CDR3 reads TGTGCCAGCAGCTTGGGGGGGCGAAGATCGAACACTGAAGCTTTCTTT.

The gene calls are TRBV21-1 and TRBJ2-3; the tabulated D call, TRBD1, remains unverified against the DNA. TRBV21-1 is shown as a pseudogene. CDR3 length equals 15 residues. The CDR3 here is CASRLGAGPPDTQYF. CDR3 in DNA: TGTGCCAGCAGGCTGGGGGCAGGACCTCCAGATACGCAGTATTTT.